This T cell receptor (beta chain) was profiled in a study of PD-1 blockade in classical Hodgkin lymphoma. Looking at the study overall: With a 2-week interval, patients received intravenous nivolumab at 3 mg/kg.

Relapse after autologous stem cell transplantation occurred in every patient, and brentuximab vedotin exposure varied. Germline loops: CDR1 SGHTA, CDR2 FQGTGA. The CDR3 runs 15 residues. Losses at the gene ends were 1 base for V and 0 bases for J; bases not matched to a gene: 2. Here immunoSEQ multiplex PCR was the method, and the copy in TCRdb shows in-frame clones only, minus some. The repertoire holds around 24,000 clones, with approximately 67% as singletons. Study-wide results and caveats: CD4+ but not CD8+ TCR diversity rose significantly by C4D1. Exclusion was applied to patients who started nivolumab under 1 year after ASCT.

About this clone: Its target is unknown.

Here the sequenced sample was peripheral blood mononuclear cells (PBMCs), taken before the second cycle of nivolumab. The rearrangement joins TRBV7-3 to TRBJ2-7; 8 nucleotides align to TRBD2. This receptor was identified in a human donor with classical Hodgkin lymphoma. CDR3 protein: CASSLMSGSSYEQYF. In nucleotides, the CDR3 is TGTGCCAGCAGCTTAATGAGCGGGAGCTCCTACGAGCAGTACTTC.